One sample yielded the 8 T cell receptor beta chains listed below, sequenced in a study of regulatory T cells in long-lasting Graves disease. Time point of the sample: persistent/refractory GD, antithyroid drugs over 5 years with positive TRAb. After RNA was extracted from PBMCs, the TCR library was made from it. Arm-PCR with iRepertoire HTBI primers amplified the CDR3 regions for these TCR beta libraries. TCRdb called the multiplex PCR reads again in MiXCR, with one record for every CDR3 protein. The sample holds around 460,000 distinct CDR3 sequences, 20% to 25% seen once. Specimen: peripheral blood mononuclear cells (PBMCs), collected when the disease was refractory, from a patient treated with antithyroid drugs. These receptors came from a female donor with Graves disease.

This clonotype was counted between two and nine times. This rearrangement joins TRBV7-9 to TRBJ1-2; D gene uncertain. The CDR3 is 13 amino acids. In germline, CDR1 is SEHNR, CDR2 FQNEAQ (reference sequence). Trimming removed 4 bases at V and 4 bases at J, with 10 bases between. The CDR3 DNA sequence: TGTGCCAGCAGCTCCTCCAGTGGCTATGGCTACACCTTC. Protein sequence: CASSSSSGYGYTF.

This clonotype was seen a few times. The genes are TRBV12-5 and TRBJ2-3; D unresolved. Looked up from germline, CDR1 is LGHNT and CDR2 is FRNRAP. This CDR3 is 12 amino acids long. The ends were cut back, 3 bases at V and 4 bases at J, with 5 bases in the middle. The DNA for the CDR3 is TGTGCTAGTGGTTTTCAGGCAGATACGCAGTATTTT. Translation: CASGFQADTQYF.

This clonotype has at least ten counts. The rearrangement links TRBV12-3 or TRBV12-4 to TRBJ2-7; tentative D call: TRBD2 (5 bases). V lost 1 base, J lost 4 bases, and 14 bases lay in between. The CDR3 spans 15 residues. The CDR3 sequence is CASSLVVGEAYEQYF. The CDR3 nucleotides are TGTGCCAGCAGTTTAGTTGTGGGAGAGGCTTACGAGCAGTACTTC.

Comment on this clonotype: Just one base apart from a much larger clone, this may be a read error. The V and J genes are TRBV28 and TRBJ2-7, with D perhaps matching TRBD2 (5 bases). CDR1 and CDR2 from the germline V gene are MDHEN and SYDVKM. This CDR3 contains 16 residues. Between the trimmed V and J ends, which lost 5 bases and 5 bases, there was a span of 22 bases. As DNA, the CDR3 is TGTGCCAGCAGTCCCCGGTGGCATCCGGCCGGGAACGAGCAGTACTTC. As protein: CASSPRWHPAGNEQYF.

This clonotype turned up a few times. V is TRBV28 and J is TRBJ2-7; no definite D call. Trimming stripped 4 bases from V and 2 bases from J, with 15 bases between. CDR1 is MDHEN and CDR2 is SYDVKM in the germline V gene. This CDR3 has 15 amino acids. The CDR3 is CASSSSSDNTYEQYF. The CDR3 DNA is TGTGCCAGCAGTTCTTCTTCCGACAATACCTACGAGCAGTACTTC.

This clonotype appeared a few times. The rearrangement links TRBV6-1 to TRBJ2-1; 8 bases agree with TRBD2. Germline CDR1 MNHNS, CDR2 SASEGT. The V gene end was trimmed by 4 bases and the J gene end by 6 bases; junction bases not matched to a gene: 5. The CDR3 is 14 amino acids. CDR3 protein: CASSVSGITNEQFF. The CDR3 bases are TGTGCCAGCAGTGTTAGCGGGATTACCAATGAGCAGTTCTTC.

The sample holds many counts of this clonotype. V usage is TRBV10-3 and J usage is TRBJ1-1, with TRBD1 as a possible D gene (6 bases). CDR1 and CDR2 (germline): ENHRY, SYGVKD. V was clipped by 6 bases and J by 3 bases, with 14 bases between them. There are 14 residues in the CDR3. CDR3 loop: CAISPRGGDTEAFF. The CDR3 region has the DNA TGTGCCATCAGCCCCAGGGGAGGGGACACTGAAGCTTTCTTT.

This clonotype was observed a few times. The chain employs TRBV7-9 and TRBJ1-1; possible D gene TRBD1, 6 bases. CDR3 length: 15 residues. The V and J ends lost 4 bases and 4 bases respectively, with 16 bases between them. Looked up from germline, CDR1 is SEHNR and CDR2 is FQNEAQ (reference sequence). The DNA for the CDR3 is TGTGCCAGCAGCTATCGGACAGAAGGAGGCACTGAAGCTTTCTTT. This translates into CASSYRTEGGTEAFF.